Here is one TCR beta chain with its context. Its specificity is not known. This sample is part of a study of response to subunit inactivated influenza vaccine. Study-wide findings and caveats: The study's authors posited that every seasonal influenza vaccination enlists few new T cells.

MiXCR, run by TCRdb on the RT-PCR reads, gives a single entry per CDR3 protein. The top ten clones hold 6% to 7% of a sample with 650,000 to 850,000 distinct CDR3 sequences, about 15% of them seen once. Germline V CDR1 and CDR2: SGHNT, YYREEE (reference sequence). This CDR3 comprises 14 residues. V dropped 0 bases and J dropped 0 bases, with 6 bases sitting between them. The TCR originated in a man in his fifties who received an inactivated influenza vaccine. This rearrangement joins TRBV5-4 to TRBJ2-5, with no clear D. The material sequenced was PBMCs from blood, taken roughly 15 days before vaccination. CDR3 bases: TGTGCCAGCAGCTTGGTTGGGAACCAAGAGACCCAGTACTTC. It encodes CASSLVGNQETQYF.